This is a list of T cell receptor beta chains from one sample in a study of blood T cell repertoires in COVID-19. TCRdb's table, derived via immunoSEQ multiplex PCR, lists solely in-frame clones and lacks some. The sample yields under 200,000 clones, over 80% seen once. Sequenced sample: peripheral blood. All receptors come from a woman older than 75 with active or convalescent COVID-19. Each CDR3 is given with its conserved first and last residue. The D gene is left open where the match is weak. Clone size is stated in some rows and not others, as once, few, many or a class when expanded.

>TRBD1|TRBV25-1|-|TRBJ2-3
CASTGTGSTDTQYF
TGTGCCAGCACCGGGACAGGGAGCACAGATACGCAGTATTTT
>TRBD1|TRBV5-5|-|TRBJ2-2
CASSLTGDSTGELFF
TGTGCCAGCAGCTTGACAGGGGATAGCACCGGGGAGCTGTTTTTT
>TRBD1|TRBV6-6|-|TRBJ1-6
CASSPTGIARRSYNSPLHF
TGTGCCAGCAGTCCGACAGGGATTGCCCGGAGGTCCTATAATTCACCCCTCCACTTT
>TRBD1|TRBV19|-|TRBJ1-1
CASSIEGQGNTEAFF
TGTGCCAGTAGTATAGAGGGACAGGGGAACACTGAAGCTTTCTTT
>-|TRBV6-5|-|TRBJ1-2
CASSYSSGQTYGYTF
TGTGCCAGCAGTTACTCTTCCGGACAGACGTATGGCTACACCTTC
>TRBD1|TRBV10-3|-|TRBJ2-7
CAISESGTGGFEQYF
TGTGCCATCAGTGAGTCAGGGACAGGGGGCTTCGAGCAGTACTTC
>TRBD2|TRBV5-5|-|TRBJ2-5
CASSPGVGLAGHQETQYF
TGTGCCAGCAGCCCTGGGGTGGGACTAGCGGGCCACCAAGAGACCCAGTACTTC
>TRBD1|TRBV10-2|-|TRBJ1-3
CASRESTGSGNTIYF
TGCGCCAGCAGGGAATCGACAGGGAGTGGAAACACCATATATTTT
>TRBD2|TRBV4-2|-|TRBJ2-1
CASSQDVGGAYNEQFF
TGTGCCAGCAGCCAAGATGTCGGGGGGGCCTACAATGAGCAGTTCTTC
>-|TRBV24-1|-|TRBJ1-6
CATLPGSDSPLHF
TGTGCCACCCTGCCAGGATCGGATTCACCCCTCCACTTT
>TRBD1|TRBV18|-|TRBJ2-7
CASSPPGGTGTYEQYF
TGTGCCAGCTCACCACCAGGAGGGACAGGGACCTACGAGCAGTACTTC
>TRBD1|TRBV5-4|-|TRBJ1-2
CASSLGTASLNYGYTF
TGTGCCAGCAGCCTTGGGACAGCGTCACTTAACTATGGCTACACCTTC
>-|TRBV7-5|few|TRBJ1-5
CARSLLEQGPYSNQPQHF
TGTGCCAGAAGTCTTTTGGAACAGGGCCCATATAGCAATCAGCCCCAGCATTTT
>TRBD1|TRBV27|-|TRBJ2-3
CASGRDRGNTQYF
TGTGCCTCCGGCAGGGACAGGGGAAATACGCAGTATTTT
>-|TRBV10-1|once|TRBJ1-2
CASSEFTDYGYTF
TGCGCCAGCAGTGAGTTCACGGACTATGGCTACACCTTC
>TRBD2|TRBV18|-|TRBJ2-3
CASSPLTGGASTDTQYF
TGTGCCAGCTCACCACTCACCGGGGGGGCTAGCACAGATACGCAGTATTTT
>-|TRBV10-2|-|TRBJ1-5
CASSASGGGNQPQHF
TGCGCCAGCAGTGCCTCTGGAGGAGGCAATCAGCCCCAGCATTTT
>TRBD2|TRBV5-4|-|TRBJ2-7
CASSWGLAVCYF
TGTGCCAGCAGCTGGGGACTAGCGGTTTGTTACTTC
>-|TRBV9|-|TRBJ1-3
CASSVGLTQRGNTIYF
TGTGCCAGCAGCGTGGGACTTACCCAGAGAGGAAACACCATATATTTT
>-|TRBV5-8|-|TRBJ2-7
CASSYRVSEQYF
TGTGCCAGCAGCTACAGGGTAAGCGAGCAGTACTTC
>TRBD1|TRBV7-3|few|TRBJ1-1
CASSLTGTGNTEAFF
TGTGCCAGCAGCTTAACCGGGACAGGGAACACTGAAGCTTTCTTT
>-|TRBV28|-|TRBJ1-3
CASSLRGPLGNTIYF
TGTGCCAGCAGTTTAAGGGGCCCACTTGGAAACACCATATATTTT
>-|TRBV19|-|TRBJ1-5
CASSIGGGRGNQPQHF
TGTGCCAGTAGTATAGGAGGGGGTCGAGGCAATCAGCCCCAGCATTTT
>TRBD2|TRBV7-8|-|TRBJ2-3
CASSRAGTSGGAADTQYF
TGTGCCAGCAGCCGAGCCGGGACTAGCGGGGGGGCCGCAGATACGCAGTATTTT
>-|TRBV27|-|TRBJ2-7
CASSLSGQDSYEQYF
TGTGCCAGCAGTTTATCGGGACAAGACTCCTACGAGCAGTACTTC
>TRBD1|TRBV5-4|-|TRBJ1-1
CASSPGQGGTEAFF
TGTGCCAGCAGCCCGGGACAGGGAGGCACTGAAGCTTTCTTT
>-|TRBV4-3|-|TRBJ2-3
CASSQEGETDTQYF
TGCGCCAGCAGCCAAGAGGGAGAAACAGATACGCAGTATTTT
>TRBD1|TRBV7-9|-|TRBJ1-1
CASSLASPGQGGTEAFF
TGTGCCAGCAGCTTAGCCTCTCCGGGACAGGGGGGGACTGAAGCTTTCTTT
>-|TRBV12-3/TRBV12-4|-|TRBJ2-7
CASRDSPSYEQYF
TGTGCCAGCAGAGACTCCCCCTCCTACGAGCAGTACTTC
>-|TRBV7-2|-|TRBJ1-1
CASSLPSDRLQAFF
TGTGCCAGCAGCTTACCGTCGGACAGACTCCAAGCTTTCTTT
>-|TRBV12-5|-|TRBJ2-3
CASGLGNRDTQYF
TGTGCTAGTGGTTTGGGAAACAGAGATACGCAGTATTTT
>-|TRBV14|-|TRBJ2-7
CASSQVRTSDYYEQYF
TGTGCCAGCAGCCAAGTAAGGACATCGGATTACTACGAGCAGTACTTC
>TRBD2|TRBV27|-|TRBJ2-5
CASRRLAGGRETQYF
TGTGCCAGCAGAAGACTAGCGGGGGGACGAGAGACCCAGTACTTC
>-|TRBV2|-|TRBJ1-2
CASKQSNYGYTF
TGTGCCAGTAAACAGAGTAACTATGGCTACACCTTC
>-|TRBV3-1/TRBV3-2|once|TRBJ1-1
CASSQDSGFNTEAFF
TGTGCCAGCAGCCAAGATTCGGGGTTTAATACTGAAGCTTTCTTT
>TRBD1|TRBV4-3|-|TRBJ1-2
CASSQGQGSYGYTF
TGCGCCAGCAGCCAAGGACAGGGGTCCTATGGCTACACCTTC
>-|TRBV14|few|TRBJ2-2
CASSQQSNTGELFF
TGTGCCAGCAGCCAACAATCGAACACCGGGGAGCTGTTTTTT
>-|TRBV10-1|-|TRBJ1-6
CASSESTTGNSPLHF
TGCGCCAGCAGTGAGTCGACGACGGGTAATTCACCCCTCCACTTT
>-|TRBV25-1|-|TRBJ2-3
CASSERLGLRGEAYTQYF
TGTGCCAGCAGTGAACGATTGGGGCTTAGGGGCGAGGCGTATACGCAGTATTTT
>-|TRBV19|once|TRBJ1-1
CASSGVNTEAFF
TGTGCCAGTAGTGGAGTGAACACTGAAGCTTTCTTT
>TRBD1|TRBV4-1|-|TRBJ1-2
CASSPDTTGNYGYTF
TGCGCCAGCAGCCCGGATACGACAGGGAACTATGGCTACACCTTC